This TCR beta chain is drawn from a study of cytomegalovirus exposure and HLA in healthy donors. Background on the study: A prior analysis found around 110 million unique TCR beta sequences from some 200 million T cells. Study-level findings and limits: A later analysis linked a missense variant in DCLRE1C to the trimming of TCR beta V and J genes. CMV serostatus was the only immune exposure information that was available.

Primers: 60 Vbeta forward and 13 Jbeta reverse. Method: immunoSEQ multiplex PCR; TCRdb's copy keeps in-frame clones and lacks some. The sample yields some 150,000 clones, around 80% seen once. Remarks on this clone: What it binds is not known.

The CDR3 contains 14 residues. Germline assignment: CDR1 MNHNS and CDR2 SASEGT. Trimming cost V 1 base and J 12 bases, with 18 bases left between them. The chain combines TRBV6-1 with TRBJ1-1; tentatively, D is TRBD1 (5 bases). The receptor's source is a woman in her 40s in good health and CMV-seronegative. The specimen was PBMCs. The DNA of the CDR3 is TGTGCCAGCAGTGAAGAAGTCAGGGCCCGGACAACTTTCTTT. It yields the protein CASSEEVRARTTFF.